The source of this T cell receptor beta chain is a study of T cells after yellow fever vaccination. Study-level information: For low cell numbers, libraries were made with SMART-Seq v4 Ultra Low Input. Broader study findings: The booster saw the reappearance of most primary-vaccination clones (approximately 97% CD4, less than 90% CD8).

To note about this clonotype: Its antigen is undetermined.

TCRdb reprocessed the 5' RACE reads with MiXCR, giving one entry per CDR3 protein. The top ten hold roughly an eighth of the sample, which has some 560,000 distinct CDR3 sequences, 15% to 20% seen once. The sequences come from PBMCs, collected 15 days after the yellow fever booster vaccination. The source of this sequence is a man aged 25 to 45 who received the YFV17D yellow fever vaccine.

The CDR3 DNA follows: TGCAGCGTTGCCCGAGGACTAGAGGTCGATGAGCAGTTCTTC. Translated, it gives CSVARGLEVDEQFF. V usage is TRBV29-1 and J usage is TRBJ2-1; 7 bases are a match to TRBD2. The J segment lost 8 bases and the V segment lost 4 bases, leaving 11 bases of the junction unmatched. Germline loops: CDR1 SQVTM, CDR2 ANQGSEA. The CDR3 runs to 14 residues.